The 27 T cell receptor beta chains below all came from one sample that was sequenced in a study of CD8 T cells in ankylosing spondylitis. Study results and limitations: The study identified a TCR beta motif of under 10 highly homologous variants that appeared characteristic of ankylosing spondylitis blood.

For these TCRs, the target antigens are not known. TCRdb independently ran MiXCR on the 5' RACE reads; one entry per CDR3 protein. The table records about 220,000 distinct CDR3 sequences, approximately 7.4% of them present only once. The sequenced sample consisted of blood, either unsorted or a sorted T cell fraction (not recorded which). These receptors were obtained from a male donor with ankylosing spondylitis.

This clonotype came up a few times. This sequence joins TRBV4-3 and TRBJ2-1, with 12 bases identical to TRBD2. The germline V gene has CDR1 LGHNA and CDR2 YSLEER. J was trimmed by 10 bases and V by 3 bases; bases with no gene match: 13. This CDR3 contains 17 residues. The CDR3 here is CASSQALAGGPQFEQFF. The CDR3 region has the DNA TGCGCCAGCAGCCAGGCTCTAGCGGGGGGGCCACAATTCGAGCAGTTCTTC.

This clonotype occurred many times. The chain employs TRBV7-9 and TRBJ1-1, with D perhaps matching TRBD1 (6 bases). CDR1 is SEHNR, CDR2 FQNEAQ, per germline (reference sequence). The CDR3 has 15 residues. V was pared by 4 bases and J by 7 bases, with 19 bases between. CDR3 in DNA: TGTGCCAGCAGCTCCGGACAGATTAACCGATTTGAAGCTTTCTTT. Its translation: CASSSGQINRFEAFF.

This clonotype was seen only a few times. The chain recombines TRBV7-9 with TRBJ1-1; D might be TRBD1 (5 bases). V dropped 5 bases and J dropped 0 bases, with 13 bases sitting between them. Germline loops: CDR1 SEHNR, CDR2 FQNEAQ (reference sequence). This CDR3 has 15 amino acids. CDR3: CASSQAKGVNTEAFF. The CDR3 nucleotides read TGTGCCAGCAGCCAAGCAAAAGGGGTGAACACTGAAGCTTTCTTT.

This clonotype was counted many times. The chain joins TRBV4-3 to TRBJ2-5; a possible D gene is TRBD2 (6 bases). Germline V gene data show CDR1 as LGHNA and CDR2 as YSLEER. The CDR3 runs 18 residues. V was pared by 3 bases and J by 5 bases, with 25 bases between. The CDR3 region is CASSQDLRDFEEGETQYF. In DNA, the CDR3 is TGCGCCAGCAGCCAGGATCTCAGGGACTTCGAGGAGGGGGAGACCCAGTACTTC.

V gene TRBV7-9 combines with J gene TRBJ2-5; D remains ambiguous. This CDR3 region has 13 residues. The V gene lost 2 bases and the J gene lost 5 bases, with 9 bases spanning the gap. Germline V CDR1 and CDR2: SEHNR, FQNEAQ (reference sequence). For the CDR3, the DNA is TGTGCCAGCAGCTTAAGTGTGGGTGAGACCCAGTACTTC. This translates into CASSLSVGETQYF.

This clonotype occurred many times. The DNA for the CDR3 is TGTGCCACCAAGGCCAGGGCGAACACTGAAGCTTTCTTT. It yields the protein CATKARANTEAFF. The chain recombines TRBV24-1 with TRBJ1-1; D is perhaps TRBD1 (5 bases). The germline CDR1 and CDR2 sequences are KGHDR and SFDVKD. Trimming pared 8 bases from V and 1 base from J, leaving 10 bases between. This CDR3 comprises 13 residues.

The table lists this clonotype with many counts. V usage is TRBV6-1 and J usage is TRBJ2-1; D is undetermined. There are 16 residues in the CDR3. Germline CDR1 is MNHNS and CDR2 is SASEGT. Trimming removed 2 bases from V and 5 bases from J, with 16 bases in between. Written as DNA, the CDR3 is TGTGCCAGCAGTGAAAAGGACCTCAGGACCCACAATGAGCAGTTCTTC. Translating it yields CASSEKDLRTHNEQFF.

The V and J genes are TRBV7-6 and TRBJ1-5; D might be TRBD1 (6 bases). V was shortened by 2 bases and J by 4 bases, with 12 bases between the two germline ends. Germline V lookup: CDR1 SGHVS, CDR2 FNYEAQ. The CDR3 sequence is 15 residues long. DNA for the CDR3: TGTGCCAGCAGCTTACGGGACATTGGGAATCAGCCCCAGCATTTT. Protein product: CASSLRDIGNQPQHF. Combining the CDR3 with reference TRBV7-6 and TRBJ1-5 gives the whole variable domain GAGVSQSPRYKVTKRGQDVALRCDPISGHVSLYWYRQALGQGPEFLTYFNYEAQQDKSGLPNDRFSAERPEGSISTLTIQRTEQRDSAMYRCASSLRDIGNQPQHFGDGTRLSIL.

This clonotype was observed a handful of times. The rearrangement joins TRBV7-2 to TRBJ2-7; unclear D gene. CDR1 is SGHTA, CDR2 FQGNSA, per germline. Between the trimmed V and J ends, which lost 6 bases and 3 bases, there was a span of 15 bases. The CDR3 has 14 residues. The CDR3 sequence is CASSFDGPGYEQYF. The CDR3 DNA is TGTGCCAGCAGTTTCGATGGACCCGGCTACGAGCAGTACTTC.

This clonotype was counted ten times or more. The DNA for the CDR3 is TGTGCCATCAGTGAGTCCCGAGATGGGGGGCAAGAGACCCAGTACTTC. Its translation is CAISESRDGGQETQYF. This chain connects TRBV10-3 to TRBJ2-5; a weak D match, TRBD2 (6 bases). CDR3 length: 16 amino acids. Trimming took off 0 bases at V and 2 bases at J, with 13 bases between the two ends. Germline values: CDR1 ENHRY, CDR2 SYGVKD.

This clonotype has at least ten counts. This chain connects TRBV7-9 to TRBJ2-5; unclear D gene. Trimming took 8 bases from V and 7 from J, leaving 14 bases between them. The length of the CDR3 is 12 residues. CDR1 is SEHNR and CDR2 is FQNEAQ in the germline V gene (reference sequence). CDR3 in amino acids: CASCSPKGTQYF. Written as DNA, the CDR3 is TGTGCCAGCTGCTCCCCCAAGGGGACCCAGTACTTC.

This clonotype was detected ten times or more. V gene TRBV20-1 combines with J gene TRBJ2-2; TRBD2 matches at 7 bases. Unmatched junction bases numbered 3, after V lost 6 bases and J lost 2 bases. The CDR3 extends over 13 amino acids. Germline V gene lookup returns CDR1 DFQATT and CDR2 SNEGSKA (reference sequence). The CDR3 bases are TGCAGTGCGTGGACTAGAAACACCGGGGAGCTGTTTTTT. Its translation: CSAWTRNTGELFF.

In this sample, this clonotype turned up many times. The chain links TRBV5-1 to TRBJ2-2; D unresolved. Germline V gene sequence: CDR1 SGHRS, CDR2 YFSETQ. Trimming left V 8 bases short and J 2 bases short, with 7 bases between. The CDR3 spans 12 residues. CDR3 amino acids: CASGSNTGELFF. Written as DNA, the CDR3 is TGCGCCAGTGGGTCCAACACCGGGGAGCTGTTTTTT.

This clonotype has just a few counts. The rearrangement links TRBV28 to TRBJ1-5; D remains ambiguous. The CDR3 spans 13 residues. V was clipped by 1 base and J by 7 bases, with 8 bases between them. Germline assignment: CDR1 MDHEN and CDR2 SYDVKM. CDR3 protein: CASSLSLFQPQHF. The DNA of the CDR3 is TGTGCCAGCAGTTTATCCCTCTTCCAGCCCCAGCATTTT.

This clonotype was detected many times. The chain uses TRBV7-6 and TRBJ2-1; no clear D. This CDR3 comprises 13 residues. Germline V gene lookup returns CDR1 SGHVS and CDR2 FNYEAQ. Between the trimmed V and J ends, which lost 0 bases and 8 bases, there was a span of 8 bases. CDR3 region: CASSLALSDEQFF. For the CDR3, the DNA is TGTGCCAGCAGCTTAGCGCTATCGGATGAGCAGTTCTTC. Complete variable domain (other parts from reference TRBV7-6 and TRBJ2-1): GAGVSQSPRYKVTKRGQDVALRCDPISGHVSLYWYRQALGQGPEFLTYFNYEAQQDKSGLPNDRFSAERPEGSISTLTIQRTEQRDSAMYRCASSLALSDEQFFGPGTRLTVL.

This clonotype was detected only a few times. The chain couples TRBV7-9 to TRBJ2-7, with no clear D. With 5 bases removed from V and 3 bases from J, the gap between germline ends came to 11 bases. Germline-derived CDR1 and CDR2 are SEHNR and FQNEAQ (reference sequence). CDR3 length equals 13 residues. The CDR3 DNA follows: TGTGCCAGCAGCCTACCGCTAGTCTACGAGCAGTACTTC. It codes for CASSLPLVYEQYF.

The chain joins TRBV4-3 to TRBJ2-7; TRBD1 matches 9 bases. The CDR3 loop spans 18 amino acids. With V trimmed by 4 bases and J by 2 bases, 15 bases remained unmatched. The germline CDR1 and CDR2 sequences are LGHNA and YSLEER. In DNA form, the CDR3 reads TGCGCCAGCAGCCTTCGTTACCCGAGCGGGACAGGGCCCTACGAGCAGTACTTC. The encoded protein is CASSLRYPSGTGPYEQYF.

The rearrangement joins TRBV5-8 to TRBJ2-2; D ambiguous. Per germline, CDR1 SGHTS and CDR2 YDEGEE. This CDR3 comprises 15 residues. The ends were cut back, 4 bases at V and 4 bases at J, with 14 bases in the middle. The CDR3 bases are TGTGCCAGCAGCCCCGGGCCCGCGAGCACCGGGGAGCTGTTTTTT. It encodes CASSPGPASTGELFF. Full variable domain (outside the CDR3, taken from reference TRBV5-8 and TRBJ2-2): EAGVTQSPTHLIKTRGQQATLRCSPISGHTSVYWYQQALGLGLQFLLWYDEGEERNRGNFPPRFSGRQFPNYSSELNVNALELEDSALYLCASSPGPASTGELFFGEGSRLTVL.

This clonotype was seen at least ten times. V usage is TRBV12-3 or TRBV12-4 and J usage is TRBJ1-2; 7 nucleotides line up with TRBD1. This CDR3 comprises 15 residues. J lost 8 bases, V lost 7 bases, and 16 bases had no gene match. The CDR3 sequence is CASTPSGTAVGGYTF. In DNA, the CDR3 is TGTGCCAGCACCCCCTCCGGGACAGCCGTAGGAGGCTACACCTTC.

This clonotype was observed many times. The V call is TRBV27, the J call TRBJ2-2; the D is unclear. The CDR3 is 16 amino acids. Trimming cost V 2 bases and J 3 bases, with 13 bases left between them. Germline CDR1 MNHEY, CDR2 SMNVEV (reference sequence). CDR3 sequence: CASSLGADGHTGELFF. The CDR3 DNA follows: TGTGCCAGCAGTTTAGGAGCCGACGGCCACACCGGGGAGCTGTTTTTT.

At least ten counts were recorded for this clonotype. The rearrangement links TRBV9 to TRBJ1-4; 11 nucleotides line up with TRBD1. The germline V gene encodes CDR1 SGDLS and CDR2 YYNGEE. This CDR3 is 14 amino acids long. V lost 3 bases, J lost 10 bases, and 5 bases stayed unmatched. As DNA, the CDR3 is TGTGCCAGCAGCGATGGGGACAGGGGGGGAAAACTGTTTTTT. It specifies CASSDGDRGGKLFF.

In this sample, this clonotype turned up many times. The V gene is TRBV4-3, the J gene TRBJ1-6; D not certain. V was trimmed by 0 bases and J by 6 bases, leaving 9 bases between them. Germline loops: CDR1 LGHNA, CDR2 YSLEER. This CDR3 has 15 residues. As DNA, the CDR3 is TGCGCCAGCAGCCAAGATACCGCCCCTAATTCACCCCTCCACTTT. Translated, it gives CASSQDTAPNSPLHF.

This clonotype showed up many times. This chain joins TRBV4-1 and TRBJ1-1; 9 positions agree with TRBD1. J gave up 4 bases and V 5 bases, and 8 bases lay outside the gene matches. This CDR3 region has 15 residues. Germline V gene sequence: CDR1 MGHRA, CDR2 YSYEKL. CDR3 coding DNA: TGCGCCAGCAGCTTACACAGGGGGCTGAGCACTGAAGCTTTCTTT. This sequence encodes CASSLHRGLSTEAFF.

The table lists this clonotype with a few counts. As DNA, the CDR3 is TGTGCCACCAGTGATTTTTCCGCTTACAATGAGCAGTTCTTC. Residues: CATSDFSAYNEQFF. This chain joins TRBV24-1 and TRBJ2-1; D is uncertain. V was trimmed by 1 base and J by 4 bases, leaving 7 bases between them. Per the germline V gene, CDR1 is KGHDR and CDR2 is SFDVKD. The CDR3 is made up of 14 amino acids.

This clonotype was counted a few times. The CDR3 DNA is TGTGCCAGCAGTCGCTACAGGTCCCAAAAGCTTGAGCAGTTCTTC. Translating it yields CASSRYRSQKLEQFF. V and J are TRBV6-1 and TRBJ2-1, with D possibly being TRBD1 (5 bases). Germline lookup yields CDR1 MNHNS and CDR2 SASEGT. The CDR3 spans 15 residues. V lost 5 bases and J lost 9, with 20 bases in between.

The table lists this clonotype with a few counts. The chain employs TRBV7-9 and TRBJ2-5; no clear D. Deletions cut 3 bases from V and 6 bases from J, with 5 bases between. The CDR3 covers 11 residues. The V gene's germline CDR1 is SEHNR and CDR2 FQNEAQ (reference sequence). CDR3 DNA sequence: TGTGCCAGCAGCTTTGTGAAGACCCAGTACTTC. Encoded protein: CASSFVKTQYF.

This clonotype has a count of ten or more. The V and J genes are TRBV12-3 or TRBV12-4 and TRBJ2-1; 8 bases line up with TRBD1. J was trimmed by 7 bases and V by 7 bases; bases with no gene match: 12. This CDR3 comprises 15 residues. The CDR3 loop is CASTISAGGANEQFF. As DNA, the CDR3 is TGTGCCAGCACCATAAGTGCAGGGGGCGCGAATGAGCAGTTCTTC.